This note documents a single TCR beta chain sequence. Its cognate antigen is unknown. A read error may explain this, as a much larger clone is one base away. cDNA was made from 500 ng RNA using alpha and beta constant primers. Each of the alpha and beta chains got its own library through chain-specific third strand synthesis with indices. Each CDR3 protein is one row after TCRdb ran MiXCR on the 5' RACE reads. The data contain about 10,000 distinct CDR3 sequences, over 7% of them singletons. No cell fractionation was done, so the repertoire covers all unsorted peripheral blood T cells. Control samples came from over eight uninfected healthy donors, four of them resampled after approximately 3 months. The RNA source was a roughly 2.5 ml peripheral blood draw. The data belong to a study of HIV-infected patients and healthy controls. Study outcomes and limitations: HIV+ repertoires were severely depleted of MAIT alpha-chain CDR3s, unlike healthy controls. Significant mean usage differences between HIV-infected patients and controls involved eight alpha and eight beta V genes.

Sequenced sample: blood. This TCR was sampled from an adult in good health.

CDR3 DNA sequence: TGTGCCAGCAGGCCCTTGTCGGTGGGGCCGTCAGATACGCAGTATTTT. Protein product: CASRPLSVGPSDTQYF. The V gene is TRBV12-3 or TRBV12-4, the J gene TRBJ2-3; a possible D gene is TRBD1 (5 bases). The CDR3 has 16 amino acids. With 6 bases removed from V and 4 bases from J, the gap between germline ends came to 20 bases.